The entry that follows covers one T cell receptor (beta chain) sequence. Its specificity is unknown. These data are taken from a study of blood T cells in healthy people across ages. Using a J-beta primer mix together with a sample-barcoded 5' primer, a second PCR was run for roughly 7 to 12 cycles. TCRdb fed the 5' RACE reads into MiXCR, producing one record per CDR3 protein. The sample carries about 400,000 distinct CDR3 sequences, about half recorded once. Overall study results and limits: Long-lived donors had more naive CD4+ cells and higher diversity than aged donors.

CDR1 and CDR2 (germline): DFQATT, SNEGSKA (reference sequence). V was clipped by 1 base and J by 3 bases; unmatched bases: 13. CDR3 length equals 18 residues. This TCR came from a man aged 55 to 70 in good health. Material for sequencing was blood. The V call is TRBV20-1, the J call TRBJ2-1, with TRBD1 identical over 9 bases. The CDR3 DNA reads as TGCAGTGCTAGAGCGATATTGTCGGGACAGGGATTCTACAATGAGCAGTTCTTC. Protein: CSARAILSGQGFYNEQFF.